The 25 T cell receptor beta chains in this list originate from one sample, sequenced in a study of T-cell memory formation after mild COVID-19. One entry per CDR3 protein, called by TCRdb with MiXCR from the 5' RACE reads. Of 150,000 or so distinct CDR3 sequences in the sample, around 13% are singletons; the top ten hold about 14%. The sequencing sample was made of PBMCs or a T cell subset sorted from them (not recorded which). The receptors originated from an adult woman who had mild COVID-19 (a few samples of this study predate the infection). Cell type and time point are not known.

CDR3 in amino acids: CATSDLVMGLARVEQYF. The CDR3 nucleotides are TGTGCCACCAGTGATTTAGTAATGGGACTAGCGCGGGTCGAGCAGTACTTC. V and J are TRBV24-1 and TRBJ2-7; 10 bases fit TRBD2. Germline V lookup: CDR1 KGHDR, CDR2 SFDVKD. The CDR3 is made up of 17 amino acids. V gave up 1 base and J gave up 6 bases; unmatched junction bases: 11.

This clonotype was observed at least ten times. The genes are TRBV6-6 and TRBJ2-7; TRBD2 agrees at 9 bases. CDR3 length: 15 amino acids. CDR1 and CDR2 (germline): MNHNY, SVGAGI (reference sequence). V trimming: 6 bases; J trimming: 3 bases; junction bases outside the gene matches: 9. CDR3 coding DNA: TGTGCCAGCAGACAGGGGCTAGCGGGGAACTACGAGCAGTACTTC. It specifies CASRQGLAGNYEQYF.

This chain connects TRBV6-6 to TRBJ1-4; D gene uncertain. V dropped 8 bases and J dropped 5 bases, with 9 bases sitting between them. CDR3 size: 12 residues. The germline gives CDR1 MNHNY, CDR2 SVGAGI (reference sequence). CDR3 sequence (DNA): TGTGCCAGCGTTGGGGTCAATGAAAAACTGTTTTTT. Translation: CASVGVNEKLFF.

There are a few counts of this clonotype. The chain links TRBV12-3 or TRBV12-4 to TRBJ1-1, with D hard to call. The CDR3 loop spans 12 amino acids. Trimming removed 5 bases at V and 3 bases at J, with 7 bases between. Here the CDR3 DNA reads TGTGCCAGCAGTCCTTTTTACACTGAAGCTTTCTTT. This encodes CASSPFYTEAFF.

This clonotype was counted a few times. This rearrangement joins TRBV25-1 to TRBJ2-7; 9 bases agree with TRBD2. The CDR3 length is 14 residues. J was trimmed by 4 bases and V by 7 bases; bases with no gene match: 8. Per germline, CDR1 MGHDK and CDR2 SYGVNS. The CDR3 bases are TGTGCCAGCAAGGAGGCTAGCGGGGTTTACGAGCAGTACTTC. Protein sequence: CASKEASGVYEQYF.

The sample holds a few counts of this clonotype. The junction departs from germline at one end; a sequencing error may be responsible. The gene calls are TRBV7-3 and TRBJ2-1, with 7 bases that match TRBD2. This CDR3 is 16 amino acids long. CDR1 SGHTA and CDR2 FQGTGA come from the germline V gene. The CDR3 spells CAISLAGGGSHNEQFF. CDR3 coding DNA: TGTGCCATCAGCTTAGCTGGGGGAGGGTCCCACAATGAGCAGTTCTTC.

V gene TRBV6-5 combines with J gene TRBJ1-4; weak D call: TRBD1 (6 bases). The CDR3 is 15 amino acids. Trimming left V 4 bases short and J 0 bases short, with 9 bases between. CDR1 and CDR2 from the germline V gene are MNHEY and SVGAGI. This chain's CDR3 is CASSSYRATNEKLFF. CDR3 in DNA: TGTGCCAGCAGTTCTTACAGGGCAACTAATGAAAAACTGTTTTTT.

The table lists this clonotype with many counts. The chain links TRBV6-6 to TRBJ2-7; D gene ambiguous. CDR3 size: 14 residues. Trimming pared 5 bases from V and 6 bases from J, leaving 17 bases between. Germline values: CDR1 MNHNY, CDR2 SVGAGI (reference sequence). DNA of the CDR3: TGTGCCAGCAGTCATGGCACAGCCCTGGTCGAGCAGTACTTC. Residues: CASSHGTALVEQYF.

J is TRBJ1-2 and V is TRBV12-3 or TRBV12-4, with no clear D. This CDR3 is built from 14 residues. Trimming shortened V by 3 bases and J by 5 bases, and 13 bases separated the two germline ends. CDR3 protein: CASSFISVRYGYTF. The CDR3 DNA follows: TGTGCCAGCAGTTTCATCAGCGTTCGATATGGCTACACCTTC.

V and J are TRBV5-1 and TRBJ1-1; 7 bases are shared with TRBD1. The trim removed 4 bases at V and 3 bases at J, leaving 9 bases unmatched. Per the germline V gene, CDR1 is SGHRS and CDR2 is YFSETQ. This CDR3 comprises 15 residues. In DNA, the CDR3 is TGCGCCAGCAGCCCCCCACAGGGGAGGGACACTGAAGCTTTCTTT. This encodes CASSPPQGRDTEAFF.

In its sample, this clonotype was seen a few times. The chain couples TRBV11-3 to TRBJ2-1, with 8 bases matching TRBD2. Germline V gene lookup returns CDR1 SGHNT and CDR2 YENEEA. The length of the CDR3 is 16 residues. The ends lost 6 bases at V and 7 bases at J; junction bases unmatched: 14. CDR3 nucleotides: TGTGCCAGCAGTTATCTGTTGCGGACTAGCATGAATGAGCAGTTCTTC. Protein: CASSYLLRTSMNEQFF.

This clonotype was seen ten or more times. This chain connects TRBV12-3 or TRBV12-4 to TRBJ1-2; D call uncertain. This CDR3 region has 14 residues. The germline V and J ends were trimmed by 5 bases and 6 bases, with 16 bases remaining between them. CDR3 DNA: TGTGCCAGCAGTCCCCGTCGAGGGAGAGATGGCTACACCTTC. It specifies CASSPRRGRDGYTF.

This clonotype was detected a few times. The chain has TRBV4-1 and TRBJ1-1, with a weak D call TRBD1 (5 bases). The germline V gene encodes CDR1 MGHRA and CDR2 YSYEKL. V lost 6 bases, J lost 0 bases, and 14 bases lay in between. The CDR3 contains 15 residues. The CDR3 sequence: CASRPPQGMNTEAFF. In nucleotides, the CDR3 is TGCGCCAGCAGACCGCCTCAGGGCATGAACACTGAAGCTTTCTTT.

The chain employs TRBV7-2 and TRBJ2-1; maybe TRBD2 (5 bases). V was trimmed by 2 bases and J by 9 bases, leaving 8 bases between them. Germline CDR1 is SGHTA and CDR2 is FQGNSA. This CDR3 region has 12 residues. This CDR3 is CASSLRGGEQFF. Written as DNA, the CDR3 is TGTGCCAGCAGCTTACGGGGTGGTGAGCAGTTCTTC.

This sequence joins TRBV6-1 and TRBJ2-1, with D perhaps being TRBD1 or TRBD2 (6 bases each). Germline CDR1 MNHNS, CDR2 SASEGT. The CDR3 totals 16 residues. The V gene lost 1 base and the J gene lost 4 bases, with 14 bases spanning the gap. In DNA form, the CDR3 reads TGTGCCAGCAGTGAAGGGGGAACAGGGAGGTACAATGAGCAGTTCTTC. Translating gives CASSEGGTGRYNEQFF.

Concerning this clonotype itself: Without the conserved terminal phenylalanine or tryptophan, this CDR3 likely stems from a read error. This chain joins TRBV6-5 and TRBJ1-2; D call uncertain. CDR3 length: 11 amino acids. Germline CDR1 is MNHEY and CDR2 is SVGAGI. Trimming took 6 bases from V and 8 from J, leaving 10 bases between them. This CDR3 is CASSYLRGYTL. CDR3 DNA: TGTGCCAGCAGCTACCTTCGGGGCTACACCTTA.

The chain has TRBV30 and TRBJ2-3; D is perhaps TRBD2 (6 bases). V shed 3 bases and J shed 2 bases, with 15 bases lying between them. In germline, CDR1 is GTSNPN, CDR2 SVGIG (reference sequence). The CDR3 is 15 amino acids. The chain's CDR3 is CAWRRRGRNTDTQYF. CDR3 DNA: TGTGCCTGGAGAAGGAGGGGCCGTAACACAGATACGCAGTATTTT. The full variable domain, rest sourced from reference TRBV30 and TRBJ2-3, is SQTIHQWPATLVQPVGSPLSLECTVEGTSNPNLYWYRQAAGRGLQLLFYSVGIGQISSEVPQNLSASRPQDRQFILSSKKLLLSDSGFYLCAWRRRGRNTDTQYFGPGTRLTVL.

The CDR3 protein is CASSPLTGPNTEAFF. CDR3 bases: TGTGCCAGCTCACCATTGACGGGCCCGAACACTGAAGCTTTCTTT. J is TRBJ1-1 and V is TRBV18; unclear D gene. The CDR3 loop spans 15 amino acids. Trimming removed 2 bases at V and 1 base at J, with 11 bases between. Germline V lookup: CDR1 KGHSH, CDR2 LQKENI.

This clonotype was detected a few times. The V call is TRBV4-3, the J call TRBJ2-3; possibly TRBD1 or TRBD2 for D (6 bases each). Germline loops: CDR1 LGHNA, CDR2 YSLEER. The length of the CDR3 is 16 residues. The V end was cut by 0 bases, the J end by 10 bases, with 20 bases between. Here the CDR3 DNA reads TGCGCCAGCAGCCAAGATCGGGCGGGGCAGGGGACGGCGCAGTATTTT. Encoded protein: CASSQDRAGQGTAQYF.

This clonotype showed up just a few times. The chain links TRBV2 to TRBJ2-3; 10 positions agree with TRBD1. J gave up 1 base and V 8 bases, and 12 bases lay outside the gene matches. This CDR3 is 17 amino acids long. Germline V gene sequence: CDR1 SNHLY, CDR2 FYNNEI. CDR3 in amino acids: CASCRDRGSSGTDTQYF. CDR3 DNA: TGTGCCAGCTGCCGGGACAGGGGTTCTTCGGGCACAGATACGCAGTATTTT.

By sample share, this clonotype is medium-sized. The chain is built from TRBV19 and TRBJ2-1; 7 nucleotides match TRBD2. Trimming took 5 bases from V and 8 from J; bases not matched to a gene: 9. The CDR3 totals 14 residues. Germline V lookup: CDR1 LNHDA, CDR2 SQIVND (reference sequence). CDR3 coding DNA: TGTGCCAGTAGTCTTCGGACTAGATCGGATGAGCAGTTCTTC. Protein: CASSLRTRSDEQFF.

This clonotype has more than one count but fewer than ten. The chain employs TRBV2 and TRBJ1-4, with 8 bases that match TRBD1. Per the germline V gene, CDR1 is SNHLY and CDR2 is FYNNEI. The J segment lost 8 bases and the V segment lost 3 bases, leaving 8 bases of the junction unmatched. The CDR3 runs to 15 residues. Here the CDR3 DNA reads TGTGCCAGCAGTGAGCTCAGGGGGCTAGGCGAAAAACTGTTTTTT. Translated, it gives CASSELRGLGEKLFF.

This clonotype was recorded a few times. The rearrangement links TRBV29-1 to TRBJ2-1, with TRBD2 as a possible D gene (6 bases). Trimming removed 7 bases at V and 10 bases at J, with 20 bases between. This CDR3 has 13 residues. Germline CDR1 is SQVTM and CDR2 is ANQGSEA. The CDR3: CSARGWGDGEQFF. CDR3 coding DNA: TGCAGCGCCCGAGGCTGGGGGGATGGCGAGCAGTTCTTC.

This chain connects TRBV2 to TRBJ1-5, with D hard to call. Germline V gene lookup returns CDR1 SNHLY and CDR2 FYNNEI. V was pared by 5 bases and J by 7 bases, with 12 bases between. The CDR3 has 13 residues. CDR3: CASSSGREQPQHF. The CDR3 DNA sequence: TGTGCCAGCAGTAGCGGTAGGGAACAGCCCCAGCATTTT.

This clonotype was counted a few times. This chain joins TRBV7-6 and TRBJ2-3; a weak D match, TRBD2 (5 bases). V lost 1 base to trimming and J lost 4 bases, with 12 bases between them. The CDR3 is 15 amino acids. CDR1 is SGHVS, CDR2 FNYEAQ, per germline. The CDR3 protein is CASSLVSSMPDTQYF. The CDR3 DNA reads TGTGCCAGCAGCTTAGTTTCTAGCATGCCAGATACGCAGTATTTT.